Listed below are T cell receptor beta chains from one sample, sequenced in a study of blood T cell repertoires in COVID-19. Sequenced by immunoSEQ multiplex PCR; TCRdb stores in-frame clones only, minus some. The sample records roughly 250,000 clones, roughly 90% being singletons. The sequencing input was peripheral blood. The receptors stem from a woman aged 40 to 50 who had recovered from COVID-19. The CDR3 runs from the conserved cysteine through the conserved F or W. D genes are given only for firm matches. Expanded clones get a size class; other rows say once, few or many, or leave the size out.

j_gene,d_gene,v_gene,abundance,CDR3nt,CDR3aa
TRBJ2-1,TRBD2,TRBV18,-,TGTGCCAGCTCACCACTGTCGGCGGGGGACAATGAGCAGTTCTTC,CASSPLSAGDNEQFF
TRBJ1-2,TRBD1,TRBV6-5,-,TGTGCCAGCAGTTATCGGGACAGCTATGGCTACACCTTC,CASSYRDSYGYTF
TRBJ2-7,-,TRBV20-1,-,TGCAGTGCTAGTAATAACATCCCCAGCTCCTACGAGCAGTACTTC,CSASNNIPSSYEQYF
TRBJ1-4,-,TRBV30,-,TGTGCCTGGAGAAGGTTGGGGGCCAGCGGTGAAAAACTGTTTTTT,CAWRRLGASGEKLFF
TRBJ2-7,-,TRBV6-2/TRBV6-3,-,TGTGCCAGCAGTTACTCCGGTTTCTACGAGCAGTACTTC,CASSYSGFYEQYF
TRBJ1-2,TRBD1,TRBV18,-,TGTGCCAGCACCCAGGATATTTACAGGGGAGAAGGGGACTACACCTTC,CASTQDIYRGEGDYTF
TRBJ2-2,TRBD2,TRBV6-4,many,TGTGCCAGCAGTGAGACTAGCGAGAACACCGGGGAGCTGTTTTTT,CASSETSENTGELFF
TRBJ1-5,TRBD1,TRBV19,-,TGTGCCACTGAGGGGACAGGGGCCTTTCCGGGCAATCAGCCCCAGCATTTT,CATEGTGAFPGNQPQHF
TRBJ1-1,-,TRBV7-9,-,TGTGCCAGCAGCTTAGGGGGCTTGAACACTGAAGCTTTCTTT,CASSLGGLNTEAFF
TRBJ2-1,TRBD2,TRBV5-1,-,TGCGCCAGCAGCGTGACTAGCGGGAGGGACTACTACAATGAGCAGTTCTTC,CASSVTSGRDYYNEQFF
TRBJ1-1,TRBD1,TRBV7-3,-,TGTGCCAGCAGCTCCCGACAGGGGACAGTCACTGAAGCTTTCTTT,CASSSRQGTVTEAFF
TRBJ1-2,-,TRBV27,-,TGTGCCAGCAAGGGGTCAGCTATCTATGGCTACACCTTC,CASKGSAIYGYTF
TRBJ2-3,TRBD1,TRBV13,-,TGTGCCAGCAGCTTACTTCGGGACAGCTCCGAGGGGGATACGCAGTATTTT,CASSLLRDSSEGDTQYF
TRBJ2-1,TRBD2,TRBV24-1,-,TGTGCCACCAGTGACGGGACTACGAGCTTTCCCTCCTACAATGAGCAGTTCTTC,CATSDGTTSFPSYNEQFF
TRBJ2-7,TRBD2,TRBV5-1,-,TGCGCCAGCAGCTTGGCAGCGGGAGGGACCTACGAGCAGTACTTC,CASSLAAGGTYEQYF
TRBJ1-4,TRBD1,TRBV29-1,few,TGCAGCGTCACCGCCGGGACAGGGAGACTGTTTTTT,CSVTAGTGRLFF
TRBJ2-7,-,TRBV6-2/TRBV6-3,-,TGTGCCAGCAGTACCGGTGCAGGGCGTCTCCCCTACGAGCAGTACTTC,CASSTGAGRLPYEQYF
TRBJ2-5,-,TRBV21-1,-,TGTGCCAGCAGCAACCAGCGACAGTTTTGGTACCAAGAGACCCAGTACTTC,CASSNQRQFWYQETQYF
TRBJ2-3,TRBD2,TRBV5-1,-,TGCGCCAGCAGCTTCGTACTAGCGGGGCCCACAGATACGCAGTATTTT,CASSFVLAGPTDTQYF
TRBJ2-1,-,TRBV6-6,-,TGTGCCAGCACCAACCCCGGCTCGGGTGAGCAGTTCTTC,CASTNPGSGEQFF
TRBJ1-3,TRBD1,TRBV7-2,-,TGTGCCAGCAGCAGACAGGGGGCACCCTCTGGAAACACCATATATTTT,CASSRQGAPSGNTIYF
TRBJ2-3,TRBD1,TRBV27,-,TGTGCCAGCAGCGGGACAGGGGACGGGAGCACAGATACGCAGTATTTT,CASSGTGDGSTDTQYF
TRBJ1-1,-,TRBV30,-,TGTGCCTGGAGTCCTAGTTACAGGGTGACTGAAGCTTTCTTT,CAWSPSYRVTEAFF
TRBJ2-7,-,TRBV6-1,-,TGTGCCAGCAGGGGGGACTCCACCTACGAGCAGTACTTC,CASRGDSTYEQYF
TRBJ1-6,TRBD1,TRBV6-1,-,TGTGCCAGCAGTGACCACAGGGGGACGAATAATTCACCCCTCCACTTT,CASSDHRGTNNSPLHF
TRBJ2-7,TRBD2,TRBV7-2,-,TGTGCCAGCAGCTTTCCCCTAGCGGTTTCCTACGAGCAGTACTTC,CASSFPLAVSYEQYF
TRBJ2-3,TRBD2,TRBV9,-,TGTGCCAGCAGCGTCGACAGCGGGGGGGCGGGAGATACGCAGTATTTT,CASSVDSGGAGDTQYF
TRBJ2-5,TRBD2,TRBV7-2,-,TGTGCCAGCAGCTTAGCGGTCGGGGGGGTTATAGAGACCCAGTACTTC,CASSLAVGGVIETQYF
TRBJ1-6,TRBD1,TRBV25-1,-,TGTGCCAGCAGTGGACGACAGGGAAGTGTGGCCAATTCACCCCTCCACTTT,CASSGRQGSVANSPLHF
TRBJ1-1,-,TRBV7-9,-,TGTGCCAGCAGCTTCGGGGGCTGGGAGGGGGAAATCAACACTGAAGCTTTCTTT,CASSFGGWEGEINTEAFF
TRBJ1-2,-,TRBV28,-,TGTGCCAGCAGTTTTAGGGGTCAGGGATGGATAGGCTACACCTTC,CASSFRGQGWIGYTF
TRBJ2-3,TRBD2,TRBV5-1,once,TGCGCCAGCAGCTCTACACAGTCTAGCGGGGGGGCTGTGTATACGCAGTATTTT,CASSSTQSSGGAVYTQYF
TRBJ2-3,-,TRBV29-1,-,TGCAGCGTCCTCTGGACACAGGGTGCAGATACGCAGTATTTT,CSVLWTQGADTQYF
TRBJ2-7,-,TRBV7-2,-,TGTGCCAGCAGCTACAAGGGGGGGTCCTCCTACGAGCAGTACTTC,CASSYKGGSSYEQYF
TRBJ2-4,-,TRBV18,-,TGTGCCAGCTCAGCCCGTGGGTCGGGGGCCAAAAACATTCAGTACTTC,CASSARGSGAKNIQYF
TRBJ1-1,TRBD1,TRBV11-3,-,TGTGCCAGCAGCTTAAGACAGGGACCGAACACTGAAGCTTTCTTT,CASSLRQGPNTEAFF
TRBJ1-2,TRBD1,TRBV2,-,TGTGCCAGCAGGAGACAGGGTGGCTATGGCTACACCTTC,CASRRQGGYGYTF
TRBJ2-3,-,TRBV6-5,-,TGTGCCAGCAAGACAGGAGGCGCAGATACGCAGTATTTT,CASKTGGADTQYF
TRBJ2-7,TRBD1,TRBV27,-,TGTGCCAGCAGGGGGACAGGGTTCTCCTACGAGCAGTACTTC,CASRGTGFSYEQYF
TRBJ2-5,TRBD1,TRBV4-1,once,TGCGCCAGCAGCGCCGACAGGGTAGTAGAGACCCAGTACTTC,CASSADRVVETQYF
TRBJ2-2,-,TRBV25-1,-,TGTGCCAGCAGTGAATACAGGGACACCGGGGAGCTGTTTTTT,CASSEYRDTGELFF
TRBJ2-7,-,TRBV7-2,-,TGTGCCAGCAGCCTAGTGGGTAGCGGATCCAGCTCCTACGAGCAGTACTTC,CASSLVGSGSSSYEQYF
TRBJ1-2,TRBD1,TRBV27,-,TGTGCCAGCAGCCTTCTCCCCGGGACAGGGGATGGCTACACCTTC,CASSLLPGTGDGYTF
TRBJ1-1,-,TRBV9,-,TGTGCCAGCAGCGTTACAGGGATGGGGCACCCTGAAGCTTTCTTT,CASSVTGMGHPEAFF
TRBJ1-5,-,TRBV19,once,TGTGCCAGTAGTACAAGGGGGTCTGGGTCTGAGAGCAATCAGCCCCAGCATTTT,CASSTRGSGSESNQPQHF
TRBJ1-5,TRBD1,TRBV30,-,TGTGCCTTTCAGGGCAGGGGGAATCAGCCCCAGCATTTT,CAFQGRGNQPQHF
TRBJ1-2,-,TRBV6-2/TRBV6-3,-,TGTGCCAGCAGTAGACTGCCATCAGGGTTCTACTATGGCTACACCTTC,CASSRLPSGFYYGYTF
TRBJ2-3,TRBD1,TRBV24-1,-,TGTGCCACCAGTGATTGGGACAGGGCGGCAGATACGCAGTATTTT,CATSDWDRAADTQYF
TRBJ2-5,-,TRBV3-1/TRBV3-2,-,TGTGCCAGCAGCAACAATGGAGAGACCCAGTACTTC,CASSNNGETQYF
TRBJ1-2,-,TRBV19,-,TGTGCCAGTAGTCCTCAGGACAGAGCCCACGGCTACACCTTC,CASSPQDRAHGYTF
TRBJ1-5,-,TRBV2,once,TGTGCCAGCAGTGACATTCTCGGGAATCAGCCCCAGCATTTT,CASSDILGNQPQHF
TRBJ1-5,TRBD1,TRBV6-5,-,TGTGCCAGCAGACTCGGACAGGGATCGAATCAGCCCCAGCATTTT,CASRLGQGSNQPQHF
TRBJ2-4,TRBD1,TRBV6-2/TRBV6-3,-,TGTGCCAGCAGTCCCCCAGGGGGCCTAGCCAAAAACATTCAGTACTTC,CASSPPGGLAKNIQYF
TRBJ1-2,TRBD1,TRBV7-8,-,TGTGCCAGCAGCTTAGGCGGACAGGGGCCTTTTAACTATGGCTACACCTTC,CASSLGGQGPFNYGYTF
TRBJ2-7,TRBD2,TRBV6-4,once,TGTGCCAGCTCACCCGAGGCTAGCGGGAGCTACGAGCAGTACTTC,CASSPEASGSYEQYF
TRBJ2-6,-,TRBV28,-,TGTGCCAGCAGTTCGACACCTAACTCTGGGGCCAACGTCCTGACTTTC,CASSSTPNSGANVLTF
TRBJ1-1,-,TRBV27,-,TGTGCCAGCAGTTTAGGACAGAACACTGAAGCTTTCTTT,CASSLGQNTEAFF
TRBJ2-1,-,TRBV11-2,-,TGTGCCAGCAGCGATTCTTTGACGGAGGGGCTCTACAATGAGCAGTTCTTC,CASSDSLTEGLYNEQFF
TRBJ2-7,TRBD2,TRBV7-8,-,TGTGCCAGCAGCTTGATTTCGTTTAGCGGGTCTTACGAGCAGTACTTC,CASSLISFSGSYEQYF
TRBJ1-1,-,TRBV30,-,TGTGCCTGGAGGCGGACAGTGAACACTGAAGCTTTCTTT,CAWRRTVNTEAFF